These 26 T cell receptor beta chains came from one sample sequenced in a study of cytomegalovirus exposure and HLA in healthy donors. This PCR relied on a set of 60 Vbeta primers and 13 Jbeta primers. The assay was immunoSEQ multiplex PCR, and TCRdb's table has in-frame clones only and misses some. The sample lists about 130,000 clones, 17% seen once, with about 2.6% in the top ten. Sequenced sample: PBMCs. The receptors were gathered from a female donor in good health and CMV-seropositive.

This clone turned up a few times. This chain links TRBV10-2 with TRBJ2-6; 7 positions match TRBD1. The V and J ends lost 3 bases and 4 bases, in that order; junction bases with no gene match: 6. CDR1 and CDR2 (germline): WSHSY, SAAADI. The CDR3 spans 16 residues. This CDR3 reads CASSDQDRPGANVLTF. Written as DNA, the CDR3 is TGCGCCAGCAGTGACCAGGACAGGCCCGGGGCCAACGTCCTGACTTTC.

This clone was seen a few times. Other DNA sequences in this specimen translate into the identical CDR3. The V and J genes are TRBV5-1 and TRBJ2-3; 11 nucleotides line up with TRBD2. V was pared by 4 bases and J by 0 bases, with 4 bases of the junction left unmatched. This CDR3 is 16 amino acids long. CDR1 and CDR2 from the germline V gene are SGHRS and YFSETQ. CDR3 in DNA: TGCGCCAGCAGCCTCCTAGCGGGGGGAAGCACAGATACGCAGTATTTT. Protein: CASSLLAGGSTDTQYF.

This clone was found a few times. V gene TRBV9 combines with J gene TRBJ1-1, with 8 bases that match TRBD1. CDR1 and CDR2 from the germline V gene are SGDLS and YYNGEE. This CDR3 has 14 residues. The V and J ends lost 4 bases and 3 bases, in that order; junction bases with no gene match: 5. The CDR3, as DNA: TGTGCCAGCAGCTCCGGACAGGGTCACACTGAAGCTTTCTTT. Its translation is CASSSGQGHTEAFF.

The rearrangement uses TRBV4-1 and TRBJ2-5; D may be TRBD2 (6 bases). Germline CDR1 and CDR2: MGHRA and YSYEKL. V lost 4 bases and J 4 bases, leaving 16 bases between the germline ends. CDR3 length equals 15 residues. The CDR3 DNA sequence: TGCGCCAGCAGCCCCTACCGGGGGACGGGAGAGACCCAGTACTTC. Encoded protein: CASSPYRGTGETQYF.

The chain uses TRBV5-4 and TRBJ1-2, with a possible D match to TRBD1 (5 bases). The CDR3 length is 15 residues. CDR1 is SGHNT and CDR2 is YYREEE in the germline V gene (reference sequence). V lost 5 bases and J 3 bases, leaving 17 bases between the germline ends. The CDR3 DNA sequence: TGTGCCAGCAGGGACGCGCAGGGTTTCGACTATGGCTACACCTTC. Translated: CASRDAQGFDYGYTF.

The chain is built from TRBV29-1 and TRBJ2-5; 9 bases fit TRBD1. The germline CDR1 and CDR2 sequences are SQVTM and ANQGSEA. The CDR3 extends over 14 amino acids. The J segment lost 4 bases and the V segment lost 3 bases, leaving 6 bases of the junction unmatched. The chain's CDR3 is CSVDSRTGVETQYF. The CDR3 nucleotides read TGCAGCGTTGATTCCCGGACAGGGGTAGAGACCCAGTACTTC.

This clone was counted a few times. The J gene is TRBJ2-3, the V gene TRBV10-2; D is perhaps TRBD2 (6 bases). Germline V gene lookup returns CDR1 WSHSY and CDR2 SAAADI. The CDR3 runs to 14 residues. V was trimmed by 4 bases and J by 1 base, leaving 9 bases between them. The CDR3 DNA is TGCGCCAGCAGTGTGCGGGGCGGCACAGATACGCAGTATTTT. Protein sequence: CASSVRGGTDTQYF.

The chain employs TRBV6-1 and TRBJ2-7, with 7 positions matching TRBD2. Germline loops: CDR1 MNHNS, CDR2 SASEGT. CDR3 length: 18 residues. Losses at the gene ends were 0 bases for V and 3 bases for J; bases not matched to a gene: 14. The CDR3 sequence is CASSEALRRLADYYEQYF. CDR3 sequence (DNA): TGTGCCAGCAGTGAAGCGCTTCGTCGGCTAGCGGACTACTACGAGCAGTACTTC.

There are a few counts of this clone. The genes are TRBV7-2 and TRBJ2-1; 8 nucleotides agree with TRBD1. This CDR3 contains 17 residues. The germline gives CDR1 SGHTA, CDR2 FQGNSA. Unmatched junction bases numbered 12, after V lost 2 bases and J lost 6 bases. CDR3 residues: CASSLLAFTGGSNEQFF. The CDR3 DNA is TGTGCCAGCAGCTTATTGGCGTTTACAGGGGGAAGCAATGAGCAGTTCTTC.

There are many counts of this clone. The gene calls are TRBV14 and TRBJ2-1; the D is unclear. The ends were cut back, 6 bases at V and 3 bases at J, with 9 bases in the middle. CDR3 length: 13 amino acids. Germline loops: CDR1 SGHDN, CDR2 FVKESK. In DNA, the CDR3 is TGTGCCAGCAGTTTAGTAAGCTACAATGAGCAGTTCTTC. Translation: CASSLVSYNEQFF.

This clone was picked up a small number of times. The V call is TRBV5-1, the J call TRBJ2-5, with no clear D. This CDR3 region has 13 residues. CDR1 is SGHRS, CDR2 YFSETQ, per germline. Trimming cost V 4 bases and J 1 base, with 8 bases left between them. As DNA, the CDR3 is TGCGCCAGCAGCCTAGGTTCCCAAGAGACCCAGTACTTC. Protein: CASSLGSQETQYF.

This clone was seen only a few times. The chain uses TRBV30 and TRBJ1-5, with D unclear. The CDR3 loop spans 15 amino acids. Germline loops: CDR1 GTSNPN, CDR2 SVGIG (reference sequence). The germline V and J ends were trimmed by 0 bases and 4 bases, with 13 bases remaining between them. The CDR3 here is CAWSVLTGKNQPQHF. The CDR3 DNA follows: TGTGCCTGGAGTGTACTGACGGGGAAGAATCAGCCCCAGCATTTT. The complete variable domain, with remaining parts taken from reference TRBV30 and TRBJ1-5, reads SQTIHQWPATLVQPVGSPLSLECTVEGTSNPNLYWYRQAAGRGLQLLFYSVGIGQISSEVPQNLSASRPQDRQFILSSKKLLLSDSGFYLCAWSVLTGKNQPQHFGDGTRLSIL.

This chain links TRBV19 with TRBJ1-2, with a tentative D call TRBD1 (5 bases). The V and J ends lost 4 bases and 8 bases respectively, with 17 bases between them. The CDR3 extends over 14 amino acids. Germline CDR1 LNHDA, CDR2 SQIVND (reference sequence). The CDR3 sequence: CASSTGVSGVGYTF. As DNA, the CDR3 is TGTGCCAGTAGTACGGGGGTCTCGGGTGTGGGCTACACCTTC.

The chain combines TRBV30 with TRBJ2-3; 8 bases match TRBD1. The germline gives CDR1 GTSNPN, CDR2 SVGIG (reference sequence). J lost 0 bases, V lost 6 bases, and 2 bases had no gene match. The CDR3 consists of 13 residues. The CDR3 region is CACRDRSTDTQYF. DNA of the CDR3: TGTGCCTGCCGGGACAGGAGCACAGATACGCAGTATTTT. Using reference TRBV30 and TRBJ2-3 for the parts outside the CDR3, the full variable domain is SQTIHQWPATLVQPVGSPLSLECTVEGTSNPNLYWYRQAAGRGLQLLFYSVGIGQISSEVPQNLSASRPQDRQFILSSKKLLLSDSGFYLCACRDRSTDTQYFGPGTRLTVL.

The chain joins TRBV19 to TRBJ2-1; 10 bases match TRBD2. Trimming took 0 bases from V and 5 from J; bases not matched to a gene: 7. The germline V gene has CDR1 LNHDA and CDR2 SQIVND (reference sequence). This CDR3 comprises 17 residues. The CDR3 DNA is TGTGCCAGTAGTATAGAGGGAGCGGGGGGGATCGACAATGAGCAGTTCTTC. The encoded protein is CASSIEGAGGIDNEQFF.

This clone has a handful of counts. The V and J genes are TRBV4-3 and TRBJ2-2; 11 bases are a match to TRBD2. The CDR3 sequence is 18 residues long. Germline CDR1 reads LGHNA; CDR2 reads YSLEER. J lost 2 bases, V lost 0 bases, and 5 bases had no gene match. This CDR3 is CASSQELAGGLNTGELFF. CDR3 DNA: TGCGCCAGCAGCCAAGAGCTAGCGGGGGGTCTTAACACCGGGGAGCTGTTTTTT.

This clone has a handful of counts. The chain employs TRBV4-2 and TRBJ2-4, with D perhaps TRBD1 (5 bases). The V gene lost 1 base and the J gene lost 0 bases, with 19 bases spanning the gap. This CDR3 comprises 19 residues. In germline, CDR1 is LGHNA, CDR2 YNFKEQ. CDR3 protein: CASSQGSGDRGLAKNIQYF. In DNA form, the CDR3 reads TGTGCCAGCAGCCAAGGTTCAGGAGACAGAGGTTTAGCCAAAAACATTCAGTACTTC.

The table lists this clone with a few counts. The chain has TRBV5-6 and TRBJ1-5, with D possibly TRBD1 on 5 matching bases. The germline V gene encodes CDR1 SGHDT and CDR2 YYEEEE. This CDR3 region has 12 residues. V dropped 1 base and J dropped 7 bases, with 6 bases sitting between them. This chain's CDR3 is CASSLPGQPQHF. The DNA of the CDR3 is TGTGCCAGCAGCTTGCCAGGGCAGCCCCAGCATTTT. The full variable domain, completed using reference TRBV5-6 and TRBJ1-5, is DAGVTQSPTHLIKTRGQQVTLRCSPKSGHDTVSWYQQALGQGPQFIFQYYEEEERQRGNFPDRFSGHQFPNYSSELNVNALLLGDSALYLCASSLPGQPQHFGDGTRLSIL.

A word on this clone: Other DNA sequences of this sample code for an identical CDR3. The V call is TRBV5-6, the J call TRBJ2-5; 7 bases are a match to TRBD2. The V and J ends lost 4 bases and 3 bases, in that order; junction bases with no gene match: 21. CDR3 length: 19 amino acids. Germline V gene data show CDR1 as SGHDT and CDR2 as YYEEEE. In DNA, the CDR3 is TGTGCCAGCAGCCCCTGGCTTAGGACTAGTTCCCCACACAAAGAGACCCAGTACTTC. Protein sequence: CASSPWLRTSSPHKETQYF.

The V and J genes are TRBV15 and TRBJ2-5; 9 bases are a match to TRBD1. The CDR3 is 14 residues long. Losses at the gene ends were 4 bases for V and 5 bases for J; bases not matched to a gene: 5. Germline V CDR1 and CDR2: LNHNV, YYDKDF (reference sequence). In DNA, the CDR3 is TGTGCCACCAGCATTACAGGGGGCTGGGAGACCCAGTACTTC. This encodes CATSITGGWETQYF. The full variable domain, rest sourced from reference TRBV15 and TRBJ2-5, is DAMVIQNPRYQVTQFGKPVTLSCSQTLNHNVMYWYQQKSSQAPKLLFHYYDKDFNNEADTPDNFQSRRPNTSFCFLDIRSPGLGDTAMYLCATSITGGWETQYFGPGTRLLVL.

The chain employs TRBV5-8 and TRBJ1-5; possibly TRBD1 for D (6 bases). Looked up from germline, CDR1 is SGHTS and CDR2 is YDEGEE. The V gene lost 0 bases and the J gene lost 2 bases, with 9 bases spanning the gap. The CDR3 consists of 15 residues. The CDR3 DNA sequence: TGTGCCAGCAGCTTGGACAGGGATGGCAATCAGCCCCAGCATTTT. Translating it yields CASSLDRDGNQPQHF.

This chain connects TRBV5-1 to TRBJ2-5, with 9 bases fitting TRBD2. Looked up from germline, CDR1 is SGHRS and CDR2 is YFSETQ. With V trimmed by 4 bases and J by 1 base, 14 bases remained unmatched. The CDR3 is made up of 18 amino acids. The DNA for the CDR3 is TGCGCCAGCAGCGGGGCCTACTTTGGCGGGAGGGGCCAAGAGACCCAGTACTTC. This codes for CASSGAYFGGRGQETQYF.

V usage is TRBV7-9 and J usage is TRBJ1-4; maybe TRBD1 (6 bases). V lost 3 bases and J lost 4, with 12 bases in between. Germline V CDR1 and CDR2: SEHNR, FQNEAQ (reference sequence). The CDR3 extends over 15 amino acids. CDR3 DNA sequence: TGTGCCAGCAGCTTCCAGACAGGCGGTAATGAAAAACTGTTTTTT. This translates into CASSFQTGGNEKLFF.

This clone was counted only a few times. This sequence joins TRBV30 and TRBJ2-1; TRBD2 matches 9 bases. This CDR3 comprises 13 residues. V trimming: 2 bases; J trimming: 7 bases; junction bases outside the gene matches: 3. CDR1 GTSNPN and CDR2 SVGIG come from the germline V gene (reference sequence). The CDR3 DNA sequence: TGTGCCTGGAGTAGTCTAGCGGGGAATGAGCAGTTCTTC. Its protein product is CAWSSLAGNEQFF. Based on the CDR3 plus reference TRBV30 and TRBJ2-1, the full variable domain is SQTIHQWPATLVQPVGSPLSLECTVEGTSNPNLYWYRQAAGRGLQLLFYSVGIGQISSEVPQNLSASRPQDRQFILSSKKLLLSDSGFYLCAWSSLAGNEQFFGPGTRLTVL.

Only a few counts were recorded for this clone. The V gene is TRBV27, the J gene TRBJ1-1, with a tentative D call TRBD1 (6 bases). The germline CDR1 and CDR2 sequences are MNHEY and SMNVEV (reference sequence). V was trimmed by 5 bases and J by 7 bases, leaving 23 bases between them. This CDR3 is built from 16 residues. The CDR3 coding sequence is TGTGCCAGCAGTCCTTCCACCCTACAGGGAGTGCGTGAAGCTTTCTTT. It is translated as CASSPSTLQGVREAFF.

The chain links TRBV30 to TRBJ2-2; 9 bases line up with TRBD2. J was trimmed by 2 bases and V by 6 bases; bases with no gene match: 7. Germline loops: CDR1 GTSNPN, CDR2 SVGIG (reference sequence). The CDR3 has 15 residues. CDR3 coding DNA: TGTGCCTGCAAGCCGGGACTAGCCAACACCGGGGAGCTGTTTTTT. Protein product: CACKPGLANTGELFF.